This is a list of T cell receptor beta chains from one sample in a study of neurological immune-mediated disorders. TCRdb called the 5' RACE reads again in MiXCR, with one record for every CDR3 protein. The sample consists of 69,000 or so distinct CDR3 sequences, roughly 4.8% of them appearing once. Material for sequencing was PBMCs. The receptors originated from a woman aged 70-85 years with multiple sclerosis. CDR3s leave out the opening cysteine and the closing phenylalanine or tryptophan. A row's size may be missing; if present it is once, few, many or a size class.

clone_size v_call cdr3_aa
many TRBV7-2 ASSPRQGARYEQY
many TRBV15 ATSTQTSGSGRSYNEQF
. TRBV19 ASSTRDFGNTIY
many TRBV4-1 ASSRLGAGDIGELF
medium-sized TRBV20-1 SARDPGQGYNEQF
many TRBV29-1 SALGEGLRELF
many TRBV20-1 SARRGGNTEAF
many TRBV7-3 ASSLMAGPYEQY
many TRBV20-1 SAPRLNSADTQY
many TRBV25-1 ASKSEKLF
few TRBV12-3/TRBV12-4 ASSPRGYEQY
many TRBV4-1 ASSHPFVAGTQSTEQF
many TRBV3-1 ASSAGLYEQY
many TRBV20-1 SARDSGGYNEQF
many TRBV25-1 ASSEGPWSY
. TRBV5-1 ASSADRGEQF
many TRBV6-2/TRBV6-3 ASSYVLAPYEQY
many TRBV12-3/TRBV12-4 ASSWSRSGRARDEQF
. TRBV4-3 ASSHLGLAGGWGSYNEQF
many TRBV7-6 ASSLRTQGTDTQY
. TRBV7-2 ASSGALGANYGYT
few TRBV9 ASSVDPGGNYGYT
many TRBV5-1 ASSTGQGRENTEAF
many TRBV27 ASSPLLTRLDLGTEAF
many TRBV3-1 ASSQSRNYGYT
many TRBV5-1 ASSSVEGSRQETQY
many TRBV7-2 ASRLGGGNTGELF
few TRBV14 ASSQDLISETQY
many TRBV4-1 ASSQDPGILGYEQY
medium-sized TRBV29-1 SVESPEIGANVLT
many TRBV11-2 ASSQRYTGELF
many TRBV5-5 ASSHASGNIQETQY
many TRBV20-1 SASMSWTYEQY
many TRBV12-3/TRBV12-4 ASSLGGGRYNEQF
. TRBV12-3/TRBV12-4 ASSLNPGTANQPQH
many TRBV20-1 SARDQSREAF
many TRBV12-3/TRBV12-4 ASSGDGGGWGAF
few TRBV27 ASRMRRMNTEAF
many TRBV4-3 ASSQDPLAGFTDTQY
few TRBV14 ASSQTGQGLAKNIQY
many TRBV20-1 SASPRTVYEQY